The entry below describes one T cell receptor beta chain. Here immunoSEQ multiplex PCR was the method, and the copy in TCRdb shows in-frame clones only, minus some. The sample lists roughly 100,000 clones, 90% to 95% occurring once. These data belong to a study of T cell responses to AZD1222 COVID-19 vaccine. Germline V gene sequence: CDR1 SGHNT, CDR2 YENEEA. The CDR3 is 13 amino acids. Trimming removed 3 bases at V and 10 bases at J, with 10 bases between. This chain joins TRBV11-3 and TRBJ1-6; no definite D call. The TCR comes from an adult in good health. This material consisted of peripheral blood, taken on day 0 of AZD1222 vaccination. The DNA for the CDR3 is TGTGCCAGCAGCTTTTTCGGTAGCTCACCCCTCCACTTT. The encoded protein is CASSFFGSSPLHF.